Each of the 3 T cell receptor beta chains below was sequenced from the same sample in a study of beta chain features in type 1 diabetes. Investigators reverse transcribed all isolated RNA, so they sequenced expressed TCRB transcripts. This table comes from immunoSEQ multiplex PCR, and its TCRdb copy is limited to in-frame clones, with some not included. The sample shows about 260,000 clones, roughly 70% of them seen only once. The sequencing sample was made of naive CD4+ T cells from blood. The receptors here all came from a man aged 25-45 years in good health.

This chain connects TRBV7-2 to TRBJ2-3; no clear D gene. The V gene's germline CDR1 is SGHTA and CDR2 FQGNSA. With 3 bases removed from V and 4 bases from J, the gap between germline ends came to 8 bases. The length of the CDR3 is 13 residues. CDR3 residues: CASSFELADTQYF. In DNA form, the CDR3 reads TGTGCCAGCAGCTTCGAGCTGGCAGATACGCAGTATTTT.

V gene TRBV28 combines with J gene TRBJ2-7; 7 nucleotides align to TRBD2. This CDR3 has 14 amino acids. The trim removed 3 bases at V and 0 bases at J, leaving 2 bases unmatched. Germline V gene sequence: CDR1 MDHEN, CDR2 SYDVKM. CDR3 coding DNA: TGTGCCAGCAGTTTGGCGGGAGTCTCCTACGAGCAGTACTTC. It is translated as CASSLAGVSYEQYF.

V gene TRBV2 combines with J gene TRBJ2-7, with D unclear. The CDR3 contains 12 residues. The germline V gene encodes CDR1 SNHLY and CDR2 FYNNEI. Deletions cut 4 bases from V and 6 bases from J, with 10 bases between. DNA of the CDR3: TGTGCCAGCAGTGTGGCGTATATCGAGCAGTACTTC. Translation: CASSVAYIEQYF.